The 11 T cell receptor beta chains in this list originate from one sample, sequenced in a study of metastatic and nonmetastatic thyroid tumors. Thyroid surgery had not been preceded by any treatment in any patient. TCRdb called clones again from the PCR reads with MiXCR. The sample records 32,000 or so clones, 17% being singletons. What was sequenced was blood. All receptors derive from a male donor with papillary thyroid cancer or a benign thyroid nodule (not recorded which). Some clones in this sample may be carry-over from other donors' samples.

This clone was seen a few times. CDR3: CASSRPHRGPGHYF. The CDR3, as DNA: TGTGCCAGCAGCCGACCGCACAGGGGGCCCGGTCATTACTTC. The chain couples TRBV28 to TRBJ2-7; 9 bases are shared with TRBD1. The CDR3 totals 14 residues. Trimming at V came to 6 bases and at J to 13 bases, leaving 16 bases not matched to a gene. Germline CDR1 reads MDHEN; CDR2 reads SYDVKM.

At least ten counts were recorded for this clone. The genes are TRBV5-1 and TRBJ1-6, with D perhaps matching TRBD1 (6 bases). Germline-derived CDR1 and CDR2 are SGHRS and YFSETQ. Trimming stripped 0 bases from V and 7 bases from J, with 11 bases between. The CDR3 loop spans 15 amino acids. CDR3 in amino acids: CASSLEGEGNSPLHF. The CDR3 bases are TGCGCCAGCAGCTTGGAGGGGGAGGGAAATTCACCCCTCCACTTT.

For this clone: This may be a read error, as it is one base from a much larger clone. This same CDR3 is encoded by further DNA sequences in the sample. V usage is TRBV28 and J usage is TRBJ2-2, with D possibly TRBD2 on 5 matching bases. This CDR3 has 15 residues. Trimming removed 5 bases from V and 1 base from J, with 11 bases in between. Germline-derived CDR1 and CDR2 are MDHEN and SYDVKM. The CDR3 DNA reads as TGTGCCAGCAGTCACGGACTGCTGAACACCGGGGAGCTGTTTTTT. Protein product: CASSHGLLNTGELFF.

This chain uses TRBV4-2 with TRBJ2-7; D is unresolved. Trimming shortened V by 1 base and J by 2 bases, and 9 bases separated the two germline ends. CDR1 and CDR2 from the germline V gene are LGHNA and YNFKEQ. The CDR3 is made up of 14 amino acids. This chain's CDR3 is CASSQVTAPYEQYF. The CDR3 DNA reads TGTGCCAGCAGCCAAGTTACCGCCCCCTACGAGCAGTACTTC.

This clone was detected ten times or more. The J gene is TRBJ1-3, the V gene TRBV6-4; 7 nucleotides line up with TRBD1. CDR1 and CDR2 (germline): MRHNA, SNTAGT. V shed 1 base, J shed 8 bases, and the junction held 5 bases outside the gene matches. This CDR3 region has 14 residues. CDR3 region: CASSDWTRGYTIYF. The DNA for the CDR3 is TGTGCCAGCAGTGACTGGACCAGGGGGTACACCATATATTTT.

This clone was seen a single time. The genes are TRBV20-1 and TRBJ2-5; 10 nucleotides match TRBD1. This CDR3 region has 15 residues. CDR1 DFQATT and CDR2 SNEGSKA come from the germline V gene (reference sequence). Trimming took 1 base from V and 11 from J; bases not matched to a gene: 13. DNA of the CDR3: TGCAGTGCTAGAGTCCTCGGACAGGGGGAAGATACTCAGTACTTC. This sequence encodes CSARVLGQGEDTQYF.

This clone has a count of ten or more. The chain combines TRBV11-2 with TRBJ1-2; the D gene is possibly TRBD1 (5 bases). V lost 4 bases and J lost 8, with 20 bases in between. Germline V lookup: CDR1 SGHAT, CDR2 FQNNGV. CDR3 length equals 15 residues. This chain's CDR3 is CASSWTGGGSPGYTF. The CDR3 region has the DNA TGTGCCAGCAGCTGGACCGGGGGGGGGTCACCGGGCTACACCTTC.

This clone was observed a handful of times. This sample also contains other DNA sequences that code for the same CDR3. The gene calls are TRBV11-2 and TRBJ2-1; D ambiguous. Germline CDR1 SGHAT, CDR2 FQNNGV. The CDR3 runs to 16 residues. Trimming left V 5 bases short and J 5 bases short, with 19 bases between. The CDR3 DNA follows: TGTGCCAGCAGCCTCCAGTCTCAAGTGGGGAACAATGAGCAGTTCTTC. Amino acid sequence: CASSLQSQVGNNEQFF.

The chain uses TRBV11-3 and TRBJ2-2; 10 bases agree with TRBD2. CDR1 is SGHNT and CDR2 is YENEEA in the germline V gene. The CDR3 totals 19 residues. V shed 4 bases and J 4 bases; nucleotides not matched to a gene: 15. The CDR3 region is CASSSFLSGRAASTGELFF. The CDR3 DNA follows: TGTGCCAGCAGCTCATTCTTAAGCGGGAGGGCCGCAAGCACCGGGGAGCTGTTTTTT.

This clone was observed many times. The chain links TRBV20-1 to TRBJ2-1; tentatively, D is TRBD2 (5 bases). CDR1 and CDR2 (germline): DFQATT, SNEGSKA (reference sequence). V shed 6 bases and J shed 0 bases, with 15 bases lying between them. The CDR3 runs to 15 residues. CDR3 coding DNA: TGCAGTGCAAAACCCGAAACTAGCTCCTACAATGAGCAGTTCTTC. Translating gives CSAKPETSSYNEQFF.

CDR3 DNA sequence: TGCAGTGCTAGTTGTTGGGTCGGTCAGCCCCAGCATTTT. This translates into CSASCWVGQPQHF. V is TRBV20-1 and J is TRBJ1-5; no reliable D call. The germline V gene encodes CDR1 DFQATT and CDR2 SNEGSKA (reference sequence). The CDR3 totals 13 residues. V gave up 3 bases and J gave up 6 bases, with 12 bases separating them.